The 5 T cell receptor beta chains below come from one sample, sequenced in a study of T-cell memory formation after mild COVID-19 (dated by TCRdb to the early 2020s). Library method: 5' RACE. The data were produced on an Illumina NovaSeq 6000. Starting from the raw public reads, TCRdb applied fastp trimming at Q25, assembled clones with MiXCR and retained in-frame beta chains. Rows are unified per CDR3 protein, each entry keeping the most common DNA and genes. The sample table records roughly 100,000 distinct CDR3 sequences; approximately 15% of these occur just once. The ten largest clones capture under 45% of the sample. The sequenced sample was PBMCs or a T cell subset sorted from them (not recorded which). These receptors were taken from a man in his late teens or twenties who had mild COVID-19 (a few samples of this study predate the infection). The sample titles of this study are shuffled in the database, so cell type and time point are left out; the donor was told from shared clones.

This clonotype was observed a few times. The chain is built from TRBV6-2 or TRBV6-3 and TRBJ1-5, with 8 bases fitting TRBD1. Germline CDR1 and CDR2: MNHEY and SVGEGT. After removal of 4 bases from V and 3 bases from J, the junction contained 11 bases not matched to a gene. The CDR3 is 17 amino acids. CDR3 sequence: CASSFIKTGGPNQPQHF. The CDR3 DNA follows: TGTGCCAGCAGTTTTATAAAAACAGGGGGACCCAATCAGCCCCAGCATTTT.

V and J are TRBV6-2 or TRBV6-3 and TRBJ2-3, with D unresolved. Trimming cost V 7 bases and J 4 bases, with 9 bases left between them. Germline V gene sequence: CDR1 MNHEY, CDR2 SVGEGT. The CDR3 totals 12 residues. The CDR3 DNA follows: TGTGCCAGCAAGGAACCGGCAGATACGCAGTATTTT. It encodes CASKEPADTQYF.

This rearrangement joins TRBV6-6 to TRBJ2-3, with D unclear. This CDR3 has 12 amino acids. V was cut by 5 bases and J by 10 bases, with 13 bases left in between. From germline, CDR1 is MNHNY and CDR2 SVGAGI (reference sequence). The CDR3 sequence: CASSRSDFAQYF. CDR3 sequence (DNA): TGTGCCAGCAGTCGCTCCGATTTCGCGCAGTATTTT.

This clonotype has more than one count but fewer than ten. V gene TRBV20-1 combines with J gene TRBJ1-6; 10 bases are shared with TRBD1. Per the germline V gene, CDR1 is DFQATT and CDR2 is SNEGSKA (reference sequence). The CDR3 loop spans 14 amino acids. V gave up 4 bases and J gave up 9 bases; unmatched junction bases: 6. This CDR3 is CSANIRDRGSPLHF. CDR3 coding DNA: TGCAGTGCTAACATCCGGGACAGGGGTTCACCCCTCCACTTT.

A few counts support this clonotype. The gene calls are TRBV21-1 and TRBJ2-7; the table's D call, TRBD1, has no DNA check behind it. TRBV21-1 is marked as a pseudogene. The CDR3 runs 13 residues. The CDR3 loop is CASSQQGDHEQYV. The CDR3 DNA follows: TGTGCCAGCAGCCAACAGGGGGACCACGAGCAGTACGTC.